This record concerns one TCR beta chain sequence. Its cognate antigen is unknown. Researchers attached unique molecular identifiers to individual cDNA molecules. TCRdb ran MiXCR on the 5' RACE reads and lists one entry per CDR3 protein. The sample has some 77,000 distinct CDR3 sequences, approximately 15% seen once. V was trimmed by 4 bases and J by 2 bases, leaving 12 bases between them. This CDR3 is 14 amino acids long. Germline V gives CDR1 SGHNT, CDR2 YYREEE (reference sequence). This entry comes from a study of early T cells in non-severe SARS-CoV-2 infection. Overall study: It was bulk RNA from unsorted whole blood that was sequenced, and the chains were unpaired. Study-level results: Anti-spike CD8 responses were favored in VDJdb matching, and private and CD4 specificities were missed.

This sequence was found in an adult who was a healthcare worker with PCR-confirmed SARS-CoV-2 infection or an uninfected control (not recorded which). Sample: whole blood. The rearrangement links TRBV5-4 to TRBJ2-5; no clear D gene. CDR3 nucleotides: TGTGCCAGCAGCGGGCTAATTGATCAAGAGACCCAGTACTTC. This codes for CASSGLIDQETQYF.